A single sample gave rise to the 10 T cell receptor beta chains below, sequenced in a study of blood T cells in healthy people across ages. Combining a sample-barcoded 5' primer with a J-beta primer mix, a second PCR ran for about 7 to 11 cycles. Using its own MiXCR run on the 5' RACE reads, TCRdb lists one record per CDR3 protein. The data show about 1.8 million distinct CDR3 sequences, 49% seen once. Sequencing was done on a sample of blood. The receptors originated from a woman aged 40-49 years in good health.

This clonotype showed up just a few times. The chain carries TRBV24-1 and TRBJ2-1; 12 positions match TRBD2. Germline-derived CDR1 and CDR2 are KGHDR and SFDVKD. The V segment lost 6 bases and the J segment 1 base; nucleotides outside the gene matches: 9. The CDR3 is made up of 18 amino acids. For the CDR3, the DNA is TGTGCCACCAGTCAAGAATCTAGCGGGGGGGCGTCCTACAATGAGCAGTTCTTC. Its translation is CATSQESSGGASYNEQFF.

V gene TRBV4-2 combines with J gene TRBJ2-7, with 8 bases lining up with TRBD1. The CDR3 consists of 15 residues. V lost 0 bases and J lost 1; bases outside the gene matches: 2. The germline V gene encodes CDR1 LGHNA and CDR2 YNFKEQ. CDR3 residues: CASSQEGTGSYEQYF. CDR3 nucleotides: TGTGCCAGCAGCCAAGAGGGGACAGGATCCTACGAGCAGTACTTC.

This clonotype was detected many times. CDR3 sequence (DNA): TGTGCCATCAGTGAGACAGGGGGCGCGCAGACCCAGTACTTC. Its translation: CAISETGGAQTQYF. The rearrangement uses TRBV10-3 and TRBJ2-5, with TRBD1 matching over 9 bases. The CDR3 has 14 amino acids. V was clipped by 2 bases and J by 6 bases; unmatched bases: 4. Germline CDR1 reads ENHRY; CDR2 reads SYGVKD.

The genes are TRBV15 and TRBJ2-5; 7 nucleotides match TRBD1. V trimming: 3 bases; J trimming: 2 bases; junction bases outside the gene matches: 3. This CDR3 has 14 amino acids. Germline CDR1 and CDR2: LNHNV and YYDKDF (reference sequence). The CDR3 reads CATSSRQGQETQYF. CDR3 bases: TGTGCCACCAGCAGCCGACAGGGTCAAGAGACCCAGTACTTC. Combining the CDR3 with reference TRBV15 and TRBJ2-5 gives the whole variable domain DAMVIQNPRYQVTQFGKPVTLSCSQTLNHNVMYWYQQKSSQAPKLLFHYYDKDFNNEADTPDNFQSRRPNTSFCFLDIRSPGLGDTAMYLCATSSRQGQETQYFGPGTRLLVL.

The V and J genes are TRBV6-1 and TRBJ1-2; no firm D call. The CDR3 is made up of 15 amino acids. The V end lost 2 bases, the J end lost 1 base, and 11 bases lay between the germline ends. Germline V lookup: CDR1 MNHNS, CDR2 SASEGT. The DNA of the CDR3 is TGTGCCAGCAGTGAAATTCAGGAAATTAACTATGGCTACACCTTC. This codes for CASSEIQEINYGYTF.

With respect to this clonotype: A junction end diverges from the germline sequence, so it may reflect a read error. The chain couples TRBV7-2 to TRBJ1-2; D might be TRBD1 (5 bases). This CDR3 has 15 amino acids. Germline-derived CDR1 and CDR2 are SGHTA and FQGNSA. The CDR3 protein is CASSSSLGPAGGYTF. In DNA form, the CDR3 reads TGCGCCAGCAGCTCGTCACTGGGACCCGCTGGTGGCTACACCTTC.

V and J are TRBV25-1 and TRBJ2-3, with 7 bases fitting TRBD2. The CDR3 totals 10 residues. CDR1 and CDR2 from the germline V gene are MGHDK and SYGVNS. With V trimmed by 10 bases and J by 8 bases, 3 bases remained unmatched. CDR3 coding DNA: TGTGCCACCAAGCGGGGTACGCAGTATTTT. Protein: CATKRGTQYF.

The genes are TRBV20-1 and TRBJ2-1; 11 positions agree with TRBD1. The CDR3 is 18 residues long. Per germline, CDR1 DFQATT and CDR2 SNEGSKA (reference sequence). The ends lost 0 bases at V and 3 bases at J; junction bases unmatched: 10. The CDR3 nucleotides read TGCAGTGCTAGAGATGTAAGGACAGGGGGCTTGGGCTACAATGAGCAGTTCTTC. Protein sequence: CSARDVRTGGLGYNEQFF.

The chain has TRBV6-2 or TRBV6-3 and TRBJ2-6; TRBD2 might be the D (5 bases). V lost 7 bases and J lost 0, with 13 bases in between. CDR1 MNHEY and CDR2 SVGEGT come from the germline V gene. There are 16 residues in the CDR3. The CDR3 here is CASKSGQSSGANVLTF. CDR3 sequence (DNA): TGTGCCAGCAAAAGCGGCCAAAGCTCTGGGGCCAACGTCCTGACTTTC.

This clonotype was detected only a few times. This chain joins TRBV5-1 and TRBJ2-7; D is ambiguous. CDR1 is SGHRS and CDR2 is YFSETQ in the germline V gene. V was trimmed by 4 bases and J by 0 bases, leaving 11 bases between them. The length of the CDR3 is 14 residues. Here the CDR3 DNA reads TGCGCCAGCAGCCCGTTCAGCAACTCCTACGAGCAGTACTTC. Residues: CASSPFSNSYEQYF. The complete variable domain, with remaining parts taken from reference TRBV5-1 and TRBJ2-7, reads KAGVTQTPRYLIKTRGQQVTLSCSPISGHRSVSWYQQTPGQGLQFLFEYFSETQRNKGNFPGRFSGRQFSNSRSEMNVSTLELGDSALYLCASSPFSNSYEQYFGPGTRLTVT.